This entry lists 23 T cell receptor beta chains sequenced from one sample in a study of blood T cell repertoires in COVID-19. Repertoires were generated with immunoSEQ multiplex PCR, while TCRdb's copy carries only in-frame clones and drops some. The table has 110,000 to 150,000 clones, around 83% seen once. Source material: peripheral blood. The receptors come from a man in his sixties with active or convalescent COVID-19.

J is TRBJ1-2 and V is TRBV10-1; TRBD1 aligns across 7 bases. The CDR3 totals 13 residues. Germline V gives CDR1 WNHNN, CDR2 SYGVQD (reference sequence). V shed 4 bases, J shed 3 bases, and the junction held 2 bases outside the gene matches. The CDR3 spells CASSGQGHYGYTF. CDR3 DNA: TGCGCCAGCAGTGGACAGGGCCACTATGGCTACACCTTC.

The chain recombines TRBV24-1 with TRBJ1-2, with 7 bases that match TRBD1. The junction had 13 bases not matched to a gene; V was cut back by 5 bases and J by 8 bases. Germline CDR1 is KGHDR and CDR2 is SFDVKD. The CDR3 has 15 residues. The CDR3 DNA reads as TGTGCCACCAGTGCACCAGAGGAGGGGGCTCCAGGCTACACCTTC. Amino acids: CATSAPEEGAPGYTF.

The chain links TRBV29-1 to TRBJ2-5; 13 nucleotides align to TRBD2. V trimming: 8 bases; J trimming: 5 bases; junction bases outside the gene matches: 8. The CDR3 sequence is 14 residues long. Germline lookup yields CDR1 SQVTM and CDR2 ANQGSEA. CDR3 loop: CSLRLAGGAETQYF. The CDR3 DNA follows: TGCAGCCTCAGACTAGCGGGGGGAGCGGAGACCCAGTACTTC.

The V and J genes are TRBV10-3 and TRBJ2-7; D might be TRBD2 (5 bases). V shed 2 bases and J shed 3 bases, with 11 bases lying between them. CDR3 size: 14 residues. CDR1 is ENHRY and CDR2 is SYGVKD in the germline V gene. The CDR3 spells CAISEVPRVYEQYF. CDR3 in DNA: TGTGCCATCAGTGAGGTTCCGAGGGTCTACGAGCAGTACTTC.

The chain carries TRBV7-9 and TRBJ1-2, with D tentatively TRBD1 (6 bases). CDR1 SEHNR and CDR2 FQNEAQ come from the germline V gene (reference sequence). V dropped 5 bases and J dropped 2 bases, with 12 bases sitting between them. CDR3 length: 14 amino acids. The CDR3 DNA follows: TGTGCCAGCAGCCAGGGGAACAGCAACTATGGCTACACCTTC. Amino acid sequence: CASSQGNSNYGYTF.

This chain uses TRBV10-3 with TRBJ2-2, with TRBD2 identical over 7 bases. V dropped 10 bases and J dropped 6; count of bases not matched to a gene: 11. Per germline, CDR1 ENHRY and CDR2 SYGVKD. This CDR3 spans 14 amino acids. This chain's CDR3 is CATRRGDRAGELFF. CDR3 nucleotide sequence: TGTGCCACCCGCCGGGGGGATAGGGCCGGGGAGCTGTTTTTT.

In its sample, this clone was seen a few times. The CDR3 region has the DNA TGTGCCAGCAGCAGCTTGATGACAGGGGGCATGAACACTGAAGCTTTCTTT. Its translation is CASSSLMTGGMNTEAFF. The rearrangement links TRBV6-2 or TRBV6-3 to TRBJ1-1, with 10 bases matching TRBD1. The CDR3 contains 17 residues. Germline V CDR1 and CDR2: MNHEY, SVGEGT. V shed 6 bases and J 0 bases; nucleotides not matched to a gene: 10.

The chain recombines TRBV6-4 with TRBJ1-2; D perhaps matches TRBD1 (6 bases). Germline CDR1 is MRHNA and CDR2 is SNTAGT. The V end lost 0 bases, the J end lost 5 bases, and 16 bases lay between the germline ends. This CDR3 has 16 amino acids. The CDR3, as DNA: TGTGCCAGCAGTGACTCGATACACCGGGACACATATGGCTACACCTTC. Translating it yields CASSDSIHRDTYGYTF.

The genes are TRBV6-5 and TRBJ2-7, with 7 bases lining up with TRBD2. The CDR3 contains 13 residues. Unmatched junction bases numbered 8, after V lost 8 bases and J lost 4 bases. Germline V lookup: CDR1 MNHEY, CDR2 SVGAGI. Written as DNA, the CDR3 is TGTGCCAGCTCAGTCGGGGGGAAATACGAGCAGTACTTC. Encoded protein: CASSVGGKYEQYF.

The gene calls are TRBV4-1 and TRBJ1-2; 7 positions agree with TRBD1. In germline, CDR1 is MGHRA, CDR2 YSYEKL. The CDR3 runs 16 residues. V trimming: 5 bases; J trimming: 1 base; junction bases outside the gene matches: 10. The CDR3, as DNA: TGCGCCAGCAGCGAGGCCGGGCAGGGGGTTAACTATGGCTACACCTTC. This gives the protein CASSEAGQGVNYGYTF.

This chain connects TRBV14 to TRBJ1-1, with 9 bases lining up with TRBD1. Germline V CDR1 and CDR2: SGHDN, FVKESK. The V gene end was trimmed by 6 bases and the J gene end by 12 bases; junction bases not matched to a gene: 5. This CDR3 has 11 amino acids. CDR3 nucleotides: TGTGCCAGCAGTAGGGACAGGGTGACTTTCTTT. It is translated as CASSRDRVTFF.

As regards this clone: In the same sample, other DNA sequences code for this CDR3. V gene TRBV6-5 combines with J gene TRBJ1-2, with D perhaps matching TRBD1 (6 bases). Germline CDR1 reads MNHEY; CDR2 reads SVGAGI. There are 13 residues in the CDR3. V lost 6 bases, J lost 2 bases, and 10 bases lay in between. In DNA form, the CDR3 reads TGTGCCAGCAGGGAGACAGGAAACTATGGCTACACCTTC. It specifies CASRETGNYGYTF.

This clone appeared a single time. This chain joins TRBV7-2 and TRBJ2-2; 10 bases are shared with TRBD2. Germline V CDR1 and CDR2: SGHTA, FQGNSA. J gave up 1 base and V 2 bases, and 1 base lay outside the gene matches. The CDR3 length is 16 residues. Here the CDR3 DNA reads TGTGCCAGCAGCTTACCTAGCGGGAGGAACACCGGGGAGCTGTTTTTT. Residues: CASSLPSGRNTGELFF.

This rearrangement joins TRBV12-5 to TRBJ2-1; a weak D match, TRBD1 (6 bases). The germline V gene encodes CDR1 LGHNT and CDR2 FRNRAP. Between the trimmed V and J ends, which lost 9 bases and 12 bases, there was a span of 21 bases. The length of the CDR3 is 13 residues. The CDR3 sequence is CASETTGLRRQFF. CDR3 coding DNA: TGTGCTAGCGAAACGACAGGTTTGCGACGGCAGTTCTTC.

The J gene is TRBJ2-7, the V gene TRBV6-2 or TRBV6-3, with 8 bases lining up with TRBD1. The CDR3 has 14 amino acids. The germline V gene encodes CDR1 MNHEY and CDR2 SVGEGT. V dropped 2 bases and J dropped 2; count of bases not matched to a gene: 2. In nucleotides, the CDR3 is TGTGCCAGCAGTTACGGGACAGGACCCTACGAGCAGTACGTC. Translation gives CASSYGTGPYEQYV.

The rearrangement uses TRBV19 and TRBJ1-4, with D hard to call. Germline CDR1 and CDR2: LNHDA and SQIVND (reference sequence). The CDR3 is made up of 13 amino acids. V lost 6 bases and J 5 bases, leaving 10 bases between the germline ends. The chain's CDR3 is CASRRTGNEKLFF. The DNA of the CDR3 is TGTGCCAGTAGAAGAACGGGGAATGAAAAACTGTTTTTT.

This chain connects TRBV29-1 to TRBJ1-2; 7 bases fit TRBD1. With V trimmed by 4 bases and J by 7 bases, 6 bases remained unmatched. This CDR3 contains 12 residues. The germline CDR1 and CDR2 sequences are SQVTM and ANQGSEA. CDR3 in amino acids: CSVVRQGAGYTF. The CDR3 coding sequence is TGCAGCGTTGTCAGACAGGGAGCTGGCTACACCTTC.

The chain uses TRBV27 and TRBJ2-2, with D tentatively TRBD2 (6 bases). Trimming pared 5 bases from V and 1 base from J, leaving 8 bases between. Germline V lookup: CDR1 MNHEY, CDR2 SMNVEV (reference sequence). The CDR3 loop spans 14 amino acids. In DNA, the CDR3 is TGTGCCAGCAGTGATAGCGGGAACACCGGGGAGCTGTTTTTT. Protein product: CASSDSGNTGELFF.

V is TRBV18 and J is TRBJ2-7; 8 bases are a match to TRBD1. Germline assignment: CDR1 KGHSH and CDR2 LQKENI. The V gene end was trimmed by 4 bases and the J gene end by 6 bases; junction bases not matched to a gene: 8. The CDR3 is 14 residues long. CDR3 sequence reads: CASSLSGQGREQYF. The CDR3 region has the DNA TGTGCCAGCTCACTATCTGGACAGGGACGCGAGCAGTACTTC. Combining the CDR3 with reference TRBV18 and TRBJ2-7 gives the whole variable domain NAGVMQNPRHLVRRRGQEARLRCSPMKGHSHVYWYRQLPEEGLKFMVYLQKENIIDESGMPKERFSAEFPKEGPSILRIQQVVRGDSAAYFCASSLSGQGREQYFGPGTRLTVT.

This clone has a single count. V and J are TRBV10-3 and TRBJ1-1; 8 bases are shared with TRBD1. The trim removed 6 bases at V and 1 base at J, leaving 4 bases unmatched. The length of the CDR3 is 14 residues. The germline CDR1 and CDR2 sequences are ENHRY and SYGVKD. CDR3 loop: CAIRQGQANTEAFF. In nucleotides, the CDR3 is TGTGCCATCAGACAGGGACAGGCGAACACTGAAGCTTTCTTT.

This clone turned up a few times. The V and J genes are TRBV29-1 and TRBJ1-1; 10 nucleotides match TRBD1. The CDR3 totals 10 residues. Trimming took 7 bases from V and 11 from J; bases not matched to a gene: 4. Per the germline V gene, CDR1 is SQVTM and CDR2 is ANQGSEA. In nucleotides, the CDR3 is TGCAGCGCCCGACAGGGGGCGGCTTTCTTT. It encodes CSARQGAAFF.

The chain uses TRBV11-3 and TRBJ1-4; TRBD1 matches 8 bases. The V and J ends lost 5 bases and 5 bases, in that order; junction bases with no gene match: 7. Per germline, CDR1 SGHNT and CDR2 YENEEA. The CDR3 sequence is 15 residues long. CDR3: CASSARDRRNEKLFF. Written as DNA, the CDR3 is TGTGCCAGCAGCGCTCGGGACAGGAGGAATGAAAAACTGTTTTTT.

CDR3 region: CASSYSAPPNTGELFF. CDR3 nucleotides: TGTGCCAGCAGTTACTCGGCTCCGCCGAACACCGGGGAGCTGTTTTTT. The rearrangement joins TRBV6-6 to TRBJ2-2, with no clear D. CDR3 size: 16 residues. Trimming removed 0 bases from V and 0 bases from J, with 8 bases in between. Germline values: CDR1 MNHNY, CDR2 SVGAGI (reference sequence).